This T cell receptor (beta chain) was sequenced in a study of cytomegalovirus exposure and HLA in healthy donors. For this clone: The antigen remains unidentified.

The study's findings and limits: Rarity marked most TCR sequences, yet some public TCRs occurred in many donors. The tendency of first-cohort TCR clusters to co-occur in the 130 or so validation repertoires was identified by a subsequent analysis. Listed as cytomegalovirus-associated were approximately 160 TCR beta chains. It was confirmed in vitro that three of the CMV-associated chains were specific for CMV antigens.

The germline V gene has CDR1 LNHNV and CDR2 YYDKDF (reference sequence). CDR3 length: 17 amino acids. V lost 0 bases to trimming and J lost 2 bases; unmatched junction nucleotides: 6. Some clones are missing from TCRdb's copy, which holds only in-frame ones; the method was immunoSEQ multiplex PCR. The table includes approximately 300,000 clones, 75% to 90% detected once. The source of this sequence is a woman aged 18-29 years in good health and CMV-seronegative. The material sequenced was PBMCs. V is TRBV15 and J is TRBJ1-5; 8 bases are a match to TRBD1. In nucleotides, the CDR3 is TGTGCCACCAGCAGAGATCTCCCAGGGGGCGGCAATCAGCCCCAGCATTTT. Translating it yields CATSRDLPGGGNQPQHF.